This T cell receptor beta chain is from a study of blood T cell repertoires in COVID-19. Study-wide context: PBMCs, B-cell-depleted T cells, or T cells provided the cDNA or gDNA that made up the material.

Germline-derived CDR1 and CDR2 are SGHNT and YYREEE (reference sequence). The CDR3 is 16 amino acids. V dropped 5 bases and J dropped 0; count of bases not matched to a gene: 11. Original data processing: Amplifying reference gene primers gave estimates of nucleated cell counts. Clones were read by immunoSEQ multiplex PCR, and TCRdb kept only the in-frame ones, dropping some. The V and J calls and the clone size are those of that table, but D and trimming were determined from the DNA. The data hold some 310,000 clones, with 89% observed a single time. The chain uses TRBV5-4 and TRBJ2-7; 7 positions agree with TRBD2. The receptor was isolated from a woman aged 25 to 39 who had recovered from COVID-19. Sequencing was done on a sample of PBMCs or T cells enriched from blood (not recorded which). CDR3 protein: CASRGGGRESSYEQYF. The CDR3 DNA is TGTGCCAGCAGGGGCGGTGGGCGGGAGAGCTCCTACGAGCAGTACTTC.